This record looks at one TCR beta chain sequence and its context. Its cognate antigen has yet to be identified. Nothing much larger sits one base from this clone, and base qualities are not available. TCRbeta repertoires were sequenced from genomic DNA with the immunoSEQ hsTCRB assay version 4 in survey mode. Genomic DNA was diluted to about 9.4 ng/uL, using up to 1 ug per sample for TCRbeta sequencing. In the authors' own workflow: Analysis of the TCRbeta data was done in ImmunoSeq Analyzer 3.0, and diversity was computed on productive nucleotide rearrangements. The improved Chao index was used to estimate lower-bound TCR diversity, and the Gini coefficient was used to estimate clonality using the Immunarch R package. When different nucleotide rearrangements encoded the same CDR3beta amino acid sequence, each rearrangement was treated as a distinct clonotype. TCRbeta sequences significantly enriched in antigen-responding cells relative to anti-CD3/anti-CD28-activated cells were identified by differential abundance analysis. GLIPH2 grouped TCRs by predicted peptide-MHC specificity, both within each participant and across combined participant data sets. Not all clones reach the TCRdb copy of this immuneACCESS table, which keeps in-frame sequences only. Checked studies attribute under half of the gap to unresolved V genes and leave the rest unexplained. The DNA was the basis for D and trimming; V, J and clone size are from that table. Here the sample has about 17,000 clones; roughly two thirds occur a single time. The ten largest clonotypes hold 7.5% to 9.5% of the sample.

This specimen belongs to a study of persistence of HIV-infected CD4 T cells (dated by TCRdb to the early 2020s). The study in broad terms: Suppressive ART had been received by participants for a median of roughly 8 years. Peripheral blood samples of up to 180 mL were obtained at multiple time points, with the exception of a couple of participants, for whom leukapheresis was performed at a single time point. The study isolated CMV- and HIV-1 Gag-responding CD4+ T cells from ART-treated individuals to examine antigen-driven clonal expansion of HIV-1-infected cells. The clonality of all cells in each sorted population was assessed by TCRbeta sequencing, whereas the clonality of infected cells was assessed by proviral sequencing. The TCR cluster analysis across participants included 8 participants for CMV and roughly 7 participants for Gag.

Results the study describes overall, beyond this receptor: The study involved few individuals and tested only a limited range of antigens. TCRbeta richness in CMV- and Gag-responding cells was significantly lower than in anti-CD3/anti-CD28-responding cells; CMV-responding cells had higher oligoclonality than CD3/CD28-stimulated and Gag-responding cells. Antigen-responding cells were enriched for expanded CDR3beta sequences that were degenerate, which suggests that CD4+ responses to CMV and Gag underwent convergent selection. Within the same sorted populations, how oligoclonal the TCRs were correlated with how oligoclonal the proviruses were. Bulk TCR analyses could not be restricted to the rare CMV-responding cells that actually carried HIV-1 proviruses.

The meaning of the sample's treatment or condition label: suppressive antiretroviral therapy. Cells were stimulated with lysates of CMV-infected fibroblasts at roughly 9.2 ug/mL. Responding CD4+ T cells were sorted on the basis of upregulation of both CD40 ligand and CD69. HIV-1-infected adults in whom suppressive ART had been started during chronic infection were enrolled as participants. For at least 4 years, the participants' plasma HIV-1 RNA had been undetectable, below 50 copies/mL. To be included, a participant needed positive CMV serology and a CD4+ T cell count above 400 cells/uL. Before stimulation, PBMCs were isolated using density centrifugation and depleted of CD8+ T cells. CD8-depleted PBMCs were stimulated for approximately 18 hours with anti-CD28/CD49d costimulation, CD40-blocking antibody and enfuvirtide to prevent new infections. Sorting was done on either a Beckman Coulter MoFlo Legacy or an XDP sorter, and propidium iodide was used to exclude dead cells. The QIAamp DNA Mini Kit was used for genomic DNA extraction from samples above one million cells, and the Quick-DNA Microprep Kit was used otherwise.

Germline trimming amounts to 4 bases on V and 3 bases on J, with 9 as the count of junction bases outside the gene matches. Looking up the germline V gene (reference sequence) yields CDR1 LNHDA and CDR2 SQIVND. The CDR3 contains 16 residues, cysteine and phenylalanine counted. The CDR3 DNA has 48 bases and is translated from base 1. This sequence was found in an adult woman with HIV who was CMV-seropositive. The chain is assembled from TRBV19 and TRBJ2-1; TRBD1 aligns with 7 central bases. This material consisted of CD4+ T cells sorted from PBMCs after roughly 18-hour stimulation, taken from a patient who received antiretroviral therapy. The cell subset or site label for this specimen denotes: CD40L+CD69+ CD4 T cells responding to CMV lysate. The CDR3 reads as follows: CASSRGTGQNYNEQFF. The sequenced DNA: TGTGCCAGTAGTAGGGGCACGGGACAGAACTACAATGAGCAGTTCTTC.